The rows below give T cell receptor beta chains drawn from one sample of a study of blood T cell repertoires in COVID-19. Profiling relied on immunoSEQ multiplex PCR, and the TCRdb table lists in-frame clones only, not all of them. The sample lists tens of thousands of clones; 80% to 90% were seen once. Sample: peripheral blood. The receptors were sampled from a man aged 65-85 years in a cohort sampled during active COVID-19. Each CDR3 is given with its conserved first and last residue. A D gene is named only where the DNA matches it firmly. Expanded clones get a size class; other rows say once, few or many, or leave the size out.

D gene | J gene | clone size | V gene | CDR3 protein | CDR3 DNA
TRBD2 | TRBJ2-7 | few | TRBV5-1 | CASSLREGPYEQYF | TGCGCCAGCAGCTTGCGGGAGGGCCCCTACGAGCAGTACTTC
TRBD2 | TRBJ2-5 | . | TRBV4-1 | CASSQAIGGRETQYF | TGCGCCAGCAGCCAAGCTATTGGCGGGAGAGAGACCCAGTACTTC
. | TRBJ2-7 | . | TRBV5-1 | CASRPRQTGDEQYF | TGCGCCAGCAGACCTCGCCAAACAGGAGACGAGCAGTACTTC
. | TRBJ2-3 | . | TRBV18 | CASSPADRTDTQYF | TGTGCCAGCTCACCAGCCGACAGGACAGATACGCAGTATTTT
. | TRBJ1-6 | few | TRBV28 | CASSPSTGLGSYNSPLHF | TGTGCCAGCAGCCCATCTACAGGGCTTGGGTCCTATAATTCACCCCTCCACTTT
TRBD1 | TRBJ1-6 | . | TRBV15 | CATSSNLAGGTPLHF | TGTGCCACCAGCAGCAATCTAGCAGGGGGCACACCCCTCCACTTT
. | TRBJ1-1 | . | TRBV2 | CASKKSNRGVTEAFF | TGTGCCAGCAAGAAGTCGAACCGGGGGGTCACTGAAGCTTTCTTT
TRBD2 | TRBJ2-1 | . | TRBV7-2 | CASSFTSGRGNEQFF | TGTGCCAGCAGCTTTACTAGCGGGAGAGGGAATGAGCAGTTCTTC
. | TRBJ1-1 | . | TRBV29-1 | CSVEDRTRGGEAFF | TGCAGCGTTGAAGATCGGACGAGGGGGGGTGAAGCTTTCTTT
TRBD1 | TRBJ2-7 | . | TRBV2 | CASKVGQGASYEQYF | TGTGCCAGCAAAGTTGGACAGGGGGCCTCCTACGAGCAGTACTTC
. | TRBJ2-7 | . | TRBV28 | CASSGPDSSYEQYF | TGTGCCAGCAGTGGCCCCGACAGCTCCTACGAGCAGTACTTC
TRBD2 | TRBJ2-3 | once | TRBV28 | CASSRPTIWASGSPDTQYF | TGTGCCAGCAGTCGGCCAACAATCTGGGCTAGCGGGAGCCCAGATACGCAGTATTTT
TRBD2 | TRBJ2-5 | once | TRBV7-2 | CASSLEGGKETQYF | TGTGCCAGCAGCTTAGAGGGAGGGAAAGAGACCCAGTACTTC
TRBD1 | TRBJ2-6 | . | TRBV20-1 | CSASNRGELGANVLTF | TGCAGTGCTAGTAACAGGGGGGAGTTGGGGGCCAACGTCCTGACTTTC
. | TRBJ1-2 | . | TRBV7-8 | CASSPGNTYGYTF | TGTGCCAGCAGCCCGGGAAACACTTATGGCTACACCTTC
TRBD1 | TRBJ1-6 | . | TRBV7-6 | CASRDQGGGYNSPLHF | TGTGCCAGCAGAGATCAGGGGGGCGGCTATAATTCACCCCTCCACTTT
. | TRBJ2-7 | . | TRBV12-3/TRBV12-4 | CASSSGPSYEQYF | TGTGCCAGCAGTAGTGGGCCATCCTACGAGCAGTACTTC
. | TRBJ2-1 | . | TRBV14 | CASSTTGLRGNEQFF | TGTGCCAGCAGCACTACAGGGCTCCGCGGCAATGAGCAGTTCTTC
. | TRBJ2-2 | few | TRBV11-2 | CASSLQTHNTGELFF | TGTGCCAGCAGCTTACAGACACATAACACCGGGGAGCTGTTTTTT
. | TRBJ1-4 | . | TRBV7-9 | CASSLRDTEKLFF | TGTGCCAGCAGCCTTCGAGATACGGAAAAACTGTTTTTT
TRBD2 | TRBJ2-3 | . | TRBV9 | CASSGSGSVGDTQYF | TGTGCCAGCAGCGGTAGCGGGAGCGTGGGAGATACGCAGTATTTT
TRBD1 | TRBJ2-1 | once | TRBV24-1 | CATHQTGGKGNPGVFTYNEQFF | TGTGCCACTCACCAGACAGGGGGCAAGGGGAACCCAGGGGTCTTCACCTACAATGAGCAGTTCTTC
. | TRBJ1-2 | . | TRBV24-1 | CATSDPTGNGYTF | TGTGCCACCAGTGACCCAACAGGGAATGGCTACACCTTC
. | TRBJ2-2 | . | TRBV7-2 | CASSSNRVGELFF | TGTGCCAGCAGCTCGAACAGGGTCGGGGAGCTGTTTTTT
. | TRBJ2-1 | . | TRBV7-9 | CASSPSENEQFF | TGTGCCAGCAGCCCTTCGGAGAATGAGCAGTTCTTC
TRBD1 | TRBJ1-5 | . | TRBV12-3/TRBV12-4 | CASGQGNQPQHF | TGTGCCAGCGGACAGGGGAATCAGCCCCAGCATTTT
TRBD2 | TRBJ2-1 | . | TRBV27 | CASSFAPGLAGNNEQFF | TGTGCCAGCAGTTTTGCCCCCGGGCTAGCGGGAAACAATGAGCAGTTCTTC
TRBD1 | TRBJ1-4 | . | TRBV6-5 | CASNLDRVDEKLFF | TGTGCCAGCAATTTGGACAGGGTAGATGAAAAACTGTTTTTT
. | TRBJ1-2 | . | TRBV3-1/TRBV3-2 | CASSLHGQTNYGYTF | TGTGCCAGCAGTCTCCATGGACAGACAAACTATGGCTACACCTTC
. | TRBJ2-6 | . | TRBV9 | CASSVGSGGSNVLTF | TGTGCCAGCAGCGTAGGATCTGGGGGGTCCAACGTCCTGACTTTC
. | TRBJ2-3 | . | TRBV6-2/TRBV6-3 | CASRPHLSAVLKDTQYF | TGTGCCAGCAGGCCTCACCTTAGCGCCGTCCTTAAAGATACGCAGTATTTT
TRBD1 | TRBJ1-2 | . | TRBV6-5 | CATTRQGGYYGYTF | TGTGCCACCACGCGGCAGGGGGGCTACTATGGCTACACCTTC
. | TRBJ2-7 | . | TRBV24-1 | CATSDSAGSYEQYF | TGTGCCACCAGTGATTCGGCAGGCTCCTACGAGCAGTACTTC
. | TRBJ1-4 | . | TRBV7-9 | CASSLAQGWHKLFF | TGTGCCAGCAGCTTAGCGCAGGGATGGCATAAACTGTTTTTT
. | TRBJ1-6 | medium-sized | TRBV28 | CASSFNRNNNSPLHF | TGTGCCAGCAGTTTCAACAGAAACAATAATTCACCCCTCCACTTT
. | TRBJ2-2 | . | TRBV18 | CASSIQGPTGELFF | TGTGCCAGCTCAATACAGGGACCCACCGGGGAGCTGTTTTTT
. | TRBJ1-6 | . | TRBV18 | CASSPAGAHNSPLHF | TGTGCCAGCTCACCCGCAGGGGCGCATAATTCACCCCTCCACTTT
TRBD2 | TRBJ2-1 | once | TRBV5-1 | CASSLNGLAGGFNEQFF | TGCGCCAGCAGCTTAAATGGACTAGCGGGAGGTTTCAATGAGCAGTTCTTC
TRBD1 | TRBJ1-1 | . | TRBV2 | CATQDRENTEAFF | TGTGCCACACAGGACAGGGAGAACACTGAAGCTTTCTTT
TRBD1 | TRBJ2-1 | . | TRBV29-1 | CSVGVTGVSYNEQFF | TGCAGCGTGGGAGTGACAGGGGTCTCCTACAATGAGCAGTTCTTC
TRBD1 | TRBJ2-5 | . | TRBV5-1 | CASSLAPPGQGSETQYF | TGCGCCAGCAGCTTGGCCCCTCCGGGACAGGGGTCGGAGACCCAGTACTTC
TRBD1 | TRBJ1-3 | . | TRBV5-1 | CASSVGQIGNTIYF | TGCGCCAGCAGCGTGGGACAGATCGGAAACACCATATATTTT
TRBD2 | TRBJ2-5 | . | TRBV11-3 | CASSLGEAGEGETQYF | TGTGCCAGCAGCTTAGGGGAAGCGGGAGAAGGGGAGACCCAGTACTTC
TRBD2 | TRBJ2-2 | . | TRBV5-1 | CASSLAVAGGLNTGELFF | TGCGCCAGCAGCTTGGCGGTCGCGGGAGGTCTAAACACCGGGGAGCTGTTTTTT
. | TRBJ1-1 | . | TRBV19 | CATINEGVTEAFF | TGTGCCACGATTAATGAGGGGGTGACTGAAGCTTTCTTT
TRBD1 | TRBJ1-3 | . | TRBV7-9 | CASRRDRGLNTIYF | TGTGCCAGCAGACGTGACAGGGGTTTAAACACCATATATTTT